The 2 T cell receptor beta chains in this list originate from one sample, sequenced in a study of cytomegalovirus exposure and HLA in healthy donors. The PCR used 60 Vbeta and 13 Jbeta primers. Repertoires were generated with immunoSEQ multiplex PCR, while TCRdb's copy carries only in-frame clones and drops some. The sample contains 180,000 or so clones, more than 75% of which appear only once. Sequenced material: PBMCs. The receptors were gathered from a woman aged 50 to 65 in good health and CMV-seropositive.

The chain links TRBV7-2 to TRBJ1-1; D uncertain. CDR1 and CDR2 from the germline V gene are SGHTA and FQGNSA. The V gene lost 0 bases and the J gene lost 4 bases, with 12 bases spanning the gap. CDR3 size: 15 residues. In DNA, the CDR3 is TGTGCCAGCAGCTTAGCGCTAAGTGTTGGCACTGAAGCTTTCTTT. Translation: CASSLALSVGTEAFF. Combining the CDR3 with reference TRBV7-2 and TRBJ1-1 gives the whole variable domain GAGVSQSPSNKVTEKGKDVELRCDPISGHTALYWYRQSLGQGLEFLIYFQGNSAPDKSGLPSDRFSAERTGGSVSTLTIQRTQQEDSAVYLCASSLALSVGTEAFFGQGTRLTVV.

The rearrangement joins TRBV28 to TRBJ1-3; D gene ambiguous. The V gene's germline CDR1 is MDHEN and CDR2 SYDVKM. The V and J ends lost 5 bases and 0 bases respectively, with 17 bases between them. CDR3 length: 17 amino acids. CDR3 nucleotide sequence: TGTGCCAGCAGTACCACTCACGGGAAGAGCTCTGGAAACACCATATATTTT. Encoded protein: CASSTTHGKSSGNTIYF.